Shown below are 16 T cell receptor beta chains from a single sample sequenced in a study of blood T cells in healthy people across ages. A second PCR of 7 to 11 cycles used a sample-barcoded 5' primer and a J-beta primer mix. TCRdb called the 5' RACE reads again in MiXCR, with one record for every CDR3 protein. This table has around 780,000 distinct CDR3 sequences, 25% to 30% appearing once. The same specimen was also included in a second study, on T cells of mothers and their children.

The specimen sequenced was blood. These receptors came from a boy between 5 and 17 years old in good health.

The gene calls are TRBV4-1 and TRBJ1-2, with 9 nucleotides matching TRBD1. The CDR3 is made up of 16 amino acids. The trim removed 1 base at V and 8 bases at J, leaving 11 bases unmatched. Germline-derived CDR1 and CDR2 are MGHRA and YSYEKL. In DNA form, the CDR3 reads TGCGCCAGCAGCCAAGTTGAATTGGGACAGGGACAAGGCTACACCTTC. Translated, it gives CASSQVELGQGQGYTF.

A note on this clonotype: No conserved phenylalanine or tryptophan ends this CDR3, so it is likely a read error. The rearrangement joins TRBV20-1 to TRBJ2-1; 9 bases are shared with TRBD2. The J segment lost 8 bases and the V segment lost 3 bases, leaving 8 bases of the junction unmatched. The CDR3 runs 14 residues. The germline V gene has CDR1 DFQATT and CDR2 SNEGSKA (reference sequence). For the CDR3, the DNA is TGCAGTGCTAGTATTCCTAGCGGGGTAGATGAGCAGTTCCTC. Translation gives CSASIPSGVDEQFL.

The rearrangement links TRBV2 to TRBJ1-4; 7 bases match TRBD1. Germline-derived CDR1 and CDR2 are SNHLY and FYNNEI. Germline trimming cut 0 bases from V and 8 bases from J; bases unmatched to any gene: 6. CDR3 size: 15 residues. CDR3 residues: CASSEAQQGREKLFF. CDR3 DNA: TGTGCCAGCAGTGAAGCGCAACAGGGGCGAGAAAAACTGTTTTTT.

The genes are TRBV25-1 and TRBJ2-5; D is unresolved. There are 14 residues in the CDR3. Trimming removed 3 bases from V and 0 bases from J, with 8 bases in between. Germline V gene lookup returns CDR1 MGHDK and CDR2 SYGVNS. CDR3 region: CASSDSLNQETQYF. The CDR3 DNA reads TGTGCCAGCAGTGACAGCTTAAACCAAGAGACCCAGTACTTC. Full variable domain (rest looked up from reference TRBV25-1 and TRBJ2-5): EADIYQTPRYLVIGTGKKITLECSQTMGHDKMYWYQQDPGMELHLIHYSYGVNSTEKGDLSSESTVSRIRTEHFPLTLESARPSHTSQYLCASSDSLNQETQYFGPGTRLLVL.

The V call is TRBV3-1, the J call TRBJ2-7, with unresolved D. Germline loops: CDR1 LGHDT, CDR2 YNNKEL (reference sequence). Between the trimmed V and J ends, which lost 4 bases and 5 bases, there was a span of 15 bases. CDR3 size: 14 residues. CDR3 nucleotides: TGTGCCAGCAGCCCGACGGTGGGCCGTGACGAGCAGTACTTC. This encodes CASSPTVGRDEQYF.

This clonotype was seen a few times. This sequence joins TRBV2 and TRBJ2-1, with D possibly matching TRBD1 (6 bases). The J call could be wrong; TRBJ2-5 is a better fit for the DNA end. This CDR3 is built from 14 residues. CDR1 is SNHLY and CDR2 is FYNNEI in the germline V gene. The CDR3 spells CASSPDSGPAAQYF. The CDR3 DNA reads TGTGCCAGCAGCCCGGACAGTGGGCCTGCGGCCCAGTACTTC.

To note about this clonotype: No conserved phenylalanine or tryptophan ends this CDR3, so it is likely a read error. The CDR3 DNA sequence: TGCGCCAGCAGCTGGACAGGGGGCCCTAACTCACCCCTCCACCTT. Amino acid sequence: CASSWTGGPNSPLHL. The genes are TRBV5-1 and TRBJ1-6, with 11 bases lining up with TRBD1. Germline V gene lookup returns CDR1 SGHRS and CDR2 YFSETQ. The CDR3 sequence is 15 residues long. J gave up 10 bases and V 3 bases, and 6 bases lay outside the gene matches.

The rearrangement uses TRBV7-9 and TRBJ2-4; TRBD2 agrees at 9 bases. The trim removed 10 bases at V and 6 bases at J, leaving 13 bases unmatched. This CDR3 has 15 residues. Germline V CDR1 and CDR2: SEHNR, FQNEAQ (reference sequence). The CDR3 coding sequence is TGTGCCACCGCTTGGGCGGGGGGGCCTATAAACATTCAGTACTTC. Translation gives CATAWAGGPINIQYF.

On this clonotype: At one end the junction does not follow the germline gene, possibly because of a read error. J is TRBJ2-7 and V is TRBV14; 7 positions agree with TRBD1. This CDR3 is built from 15 residues. CDR1 is SGHDN and CDR2 is FVKESK in the germline V gene. The CDR3 loop is CASSASGTDSYEQSF. The CDR3 DNA reads TGTGCCAGCAGCGCATCCGGGACAGACTCCTACGAGCAGTCCTTC.

The chain employs TRBV12-3 or TRBV12-4 and TRBJ1-2; TRBD1 agrees at 11 bases. The CDR3 has 15 amino acids. The junction had 10 bases not matched to a gene; V was cut back by 6 bases and J by 7 bases. CDR3 in DNA: TGTGCCAGCAGGTCGGGACAGGGGGACCCCCTTGGCTACACCTTC. It codes for CASRSGQGDPLGYTF.

The chain carries TRBV28 and TRBJ2-5, with D hard to call. The CDR3 runs to 15 residues. CDR1 and CDR2 (germline): MDHEN, SYDVKM. Trimming took off 3 bases at V and 0 bases at J, with 11 bases between the two ends. The DNA of the CDR3 is TGTGCCAGCAGTTTTTCATGGAATAACCAAGAGACCCAGTACTTC. It yields the protein CASSFSWNNQETQYF.

This clonotype was observed a handful of times. V usage is TRBV25-1 and J usage is TRBJ2-2, with unresolved D. This CDR3 spans 14 amino acids. Trimming took off 7 bases at V and 1 base at J, with 10 bases between the two ends. CDR1 and CDR2 from the germline V gene are MGHDK and SYGVNS. Here the CDR3 reads CASKKGQNTGELFF. The CDR3 DNA reads as TGTGCCAGCAAAAAAGGCCAGAACACCGGGGAGCTGTTTTTT.

V and J are TRBV6-2 or TRBV6-3 and TRBJ2-4; 7 positions agree with TRBD1. Germline CDR1 reads MNHEY; CDR2 reads SVGEGT. The CDR3 runs 15 residues. V was clipped by 9 bases and J by 0 bases; unmatched bases: 8. The CDR3: CASAGQVEAKNIQYF. The DNA for the CDR3 is TGTGCCAGTGCCGGACAGGTCGAAGCCAAAAACATTCAGTACTTC.

This clonotype showed up just a few times. The V and J genes are TRBV5-6 and TRBJ2-5; 8 bases are a match to TRBD2. V trimming: 1 base; J trimming: 4 bases; junction bases outside the gene matches: 9. Germline V gene sequence: CDR1 SGHDT, CDR2 YYEEEE. The CDR3 extends over 16 amino acids. Here the CDR3 DNA reads TGTGCCAGCAGCTTGTTGGGCGGGGGGCGCGGAGAGACCCAGTACTTC. It translates to CASSLLGGGRGETQYF.

The CDR3 here is CASSRKKGANSIDGEKLFF. The CDR3 coding sequence is TGCGCCAGCAGCCGCAAGAAAGGTGCAAACAGCATAGATGGGGAAAAACTGTTTTTT. The rearrangement joins TRBV4-3 to TRBJ1-4, with D uncertain. Germline V gene data show CDR1 as LGHNA and CDR2 as YSLEER. V lost 4 bases, J lost 8 bases, and 29 bases lay in between. This CDR3 contains 19 residues.

This clonotype has only a few counts. In DNA, the CDR3 is TGTGCCAGCAGCCCTATAGGCCCCAGGGGGGAGCTGTTTTTT. Protein sequence: CASSPIGPRGELFF. V is TRBV7-8 and J is TRBJ2-2; D is undetermined. Between the trimmed V and J ends, which lost 5 bases and 8 bases, there was a span of 15 bases. The CDR3 spans 14 residues. Germline CDR1 SGHVS, CDR2 FQNEAQ.